Shown below are 23 T cell receptor beta chains from a single sample sequenced in a study of shared clonotypes between healthy human individuals. Profiling relied on immunoSEQ multiplex PCR, and the TCRdb table lists in-frame clones only, not all of them. The data hold some 2,000,000 clones, with approximately 96% observed a single time. Sequences were obtained from naive CD4+ T cells sorted from blood. Subset: CD45RA+ positively selected. The origin of the receptors is a man between 18 and 35 years old in good health.

The J gene is TRBJ2-2, the V gene TRBV19; 9 nucleotides agree with TRBD2. Germline loops: CDR1 LNHDA, CDR2 SQIVND (reference sequence). CDR3 length: 15 amino acids. Trimming at V came to 7 bases and at J to 1 base, leaving 4 bases not matched to a gene. In DNA form, the CDR3 reads TGTGCCAGTACCAAGACTAGCGGGAACACCGGGGAGCTGTTTTTT. It translates to CASTKTSGNTGELFF.

This chain links TRBV7-9 with TRBJ1-1; a possible D gene is TRBD1 (6 bases). CDR1 and CDR2 from the germline V gene are SEHNR and FQNEAQ (reference sequence). Deletions cut 4 bases from V and 5 bases from J, with 11 bases between. The CDR3 is 13 residues long. CDR3 in DNA: TGTGCCAGCAGCTGGGACACGGAGACTGAAGCTTTCTTT. It specifies CASSWDTETEAFF.

For this clone: The same CDR3 is also encoded by other DNA sequences in this sample. The chain uses TRBV19 and TRBJ1-4; D remains ambiguous. The CDR3 has 13 amino acids. Germline loops: CDR1 LNHDA, CDR2 SQIVND (reference sequence). Deletions cut 2 bases from V and 5 bases from J, with 6 bases between. The CDR3, as DNA: TGTGCCAGTAGTATATCGGGGAATGAAAAACTGTTTTTT. Translation gives CASSISGNEKLFF.

The V call is TRBV7-9, the J call TRBJ1-3, with D possibly being TRBD1 (6 bases). Trimming removed 7 bases at V and 1 base at J, with 14 bases between. This CDR3 is 15 amino acids long. The germline CDR1 and CDR2 sequences are SEHNR and FQNEAQ (reference sequence). The DNA of the CDR3 is TGTGCCAGCACCCTTTGGGGGGCGTCTGGAAACACCATATATTTT. Translating gives CASTLWGASGNTIYF.

The chain recombines TRBV5-4 with TRBJ2-3, with D perhaps TRBD1 (5 bases). Per germline, CDR1 SGHNT and CDR2 YYREEE (reference sequence). The CDR3 length is 17 residues. V shed 2 bases and J shed 3 bases, with 19 bases lying between them. CDR3 residues: CASSFIPRRAYTDTQYF. Written as DNA, the CDR3 is TGTGCCAGCAGCTTCATTCCGCGCAGGGCCTATACAGATACGCAGTATTTT.

The DNA for the CDR3 is TGTGCCAGCAGCGAACCCAGGGACAGGAACTCCTACGAGCAGTACTTC. Amino acids: CASSEPRDRNSYEQYF. The rearrangement links TRBV7-9 to TRBJ2-7; TRBD1 aligns across 8 bases. This CDR3 region has 16 residues. V lost 5 bases and J lost 0; bases outside the gene matches: 9. Looked up from germline, CDR1 is SEHNR and CDR2 is FQNEAQ (reference sequence).

Regarding this clone: Distinct nucleotide sequences in the sample also encode this CDR3. The V and J genes are TRBV30 and TRBJ1-5; 10 nucleotides line up with TRBD1. CDR3 length equals 14 residues. V lost 3 bases to trimming and J lost 5 bases; unmatched junction nucleotides: 4. Germline lookup yields CDR1 GTSNPN and CDR2 SVGIG (reference sequence). The CDR3 reads CAWSTGQGDQPQHF. The CDR3 DNA follows: TGTGCCTGGAGCACCGGACAGGGGGATCAGCCCCAGCATTTT.

Regarding this clone: A read error may produce the germline difference seen at one junction end. The rearrangement links TRBV18 to TRBJ2-3, with 10 bases identical to TRBD2. The CDR3 covers 15 residues. Germline V gene lookup returns CDR1 KGHSH and CDR2 LQKENI. CDR3 bases: TGTGACAGCTCACCAACTAGCGGGACAACAGATACGCAGTATTTT. It yields the protein CDSSPTSGTTDTQYF.

The chain combines TRBV19 with TRBJ2-1; 11 positions agree with TRBD2. Germline CDR1 is LNHDA and CDR2 is SQIVND (reference sequence). CDR3 length equals 18 residues. V trimming: 7 bases; J trimming: 3 bases; junction bases outside the gene matches: 14. The CDR3 loop reads CASTYALAGGQVYNEQFF. CDR3 DNA sequence: TGTGCCAGTACCTATGCGCTAGCGGGGGGCCAAGTCTACAATGAGCAGTTCTTC.

The DNA for the CDR3 is TGTGCCAGCAGCGAGGGACCGCGCTACTATGGCTACACCTTC. Translating it yields CASSEGPRYYGYTF. The chain has TRBV9 and TRBJ1-2, with D tentatively TRBD1 (5 bases). The CDR3 runs 14 residues. The germline V and J ends were trimmed by 3 bases and 3 bases, with 12 bases remaining between them. The germline CDR1 and CDR2 sequences are SGDLS and YYNGEE.

This clone was picked up one time. The rearrangement links TRBV5-4 to TRBJ1-6; D is unresolved. The CDR3 contains 15 residues. V was clipped by 1 base and J by 3 bases, with 8 bases between them. Germline V CDR1 and CDR2: SGHNT, YYREEE (reference sequence). DNA for the CDR3: TGTGCCAGCAGCTTGACAGTTAGCTATAATTCACCCCTCCACTTT. Translation gives CASSLTVSYNSPLHF.

V and J are TRBV6-1 and TRBJ1-2; weak D call: TRBD1 (6 bases). The CDR3 is made up of 16 amino acids. Germline values: CDR1 MNHNS, CDR2 SASEGT. The V and J ends lost 1 base and 8 bases respectively, with 20 bases between them. The CDR3 bases are TGTGCCAGCAGTGAAGGGGGGGCCTCTATTATTTCCGGCTACACCTTC. Translating gives CASSEGGASIISGYTF.

This clone showed up just a few times. The sample holds other DNA sequences that translate to the same CDR3. This rearrangement joins TRBV6-4 to TRBJ1-5; D call uncertain. Trimming left V 2 bases short and J 7 bases short, with 9 bases between. Germline lookup yields CDR1 MRHNA and CDR2 SNTAGT. The CDR3 loop spans 13 amino acids. CDR3 in amino acids: CASSDRDGQPQHF. DNA of the CDR3: TGTGCCAGCAGTGACAGGGATGGGCAGCCCCAGCATTTT.

A word on this clone: Other DNA sequences in the sample encode the same CDR3. V gene TRBV6-5 combines with J gene TRBJ1-3; D gene ambiguous. The V gene lost 0 bases and the J gene lost 1 base, with 7 bases spanning the gap. CDR3 size: 15 residues. The germline gives CDR1 MNHEY, CDR2 SVGAGI. CDR3 nucleotides: TGTGCCAGCAGTTACTCGAGAACGTCTGGAAACACCATATATTTT. Its translation is CASSYSRTSGNTIYF.

The chain carries TRBV10-3 and TRBJ1-2; D remains unclear. This CDR3 has 12 amino acids. Germline V gene lookup returns CDR1 ENHRY and CDR2 SYGVKD. Trimming left V 6 bases short and J 4 bases short, with 9 bases between. CDR3 sequence: CAIRGGGYGYTF. In DNA form, the CDR3 reads TGTGCCATCAGGGGTGGTGGCTATGGCTACACCTTC.

The chain couples TRBV6-6 to TRBJ1-1, with D unclear. Germline V gene lookup returns CDR1 MNHNY and CDR2 SVGAGI (reference sequence). V was trimmed by 2 bases and J by 0 bases, leaving 10 bases between them. The CDR3 has 15 amino acids. The CDR3 bases are TGTGCCAGCAGTTACAGTCTTGCGATGAACACTGAAGCTTTCTTT. Residues: CASSYSLAMNTEAFF.

The chain recombines TRBV5-6 with TRBJ1-2; 7 bases agree with TRBD1. Germline V gene lookup returns CDR1 SGHDT and CDR2 YYEEEE. There are 12 residues in the CDR3. Unmatched junction bases numbered 1, after V lost 4 bases and J lost 4 bases. CDR3 bases: TGTGCCAGCAGCCGGGACAGCTATGGCTACACCTTC. Translation gives CASSRDSYGYTF.

V usage is TRBV5-1 and J usage is TRBJ2-7; D gene uncertain. Germline V CDR1 and CDR2: SGHRS, YFSETQ. The CDR3 runs to 13 residues. Trimming removed 5 bases from V and 8 bases from J, with 17 bases in between. The CDR3 coding sequence is TGCGCCAGCAGACCCGGAACGCAGGATAAGCAGTACTTC. Its protein is CASRPGTQDKQYF.

The gene calls are TRBV5-1 and TRBJ2-7; TRBD1 might be the D (6 bases). Germline V CDR1 and CDR2: SGHRS, YFSETQ. The CDR3 covers 14 residues. Deletions cut 0 bases from V and 2 bases from J, with 9 bases between. The CDR3 spells CASSLEGHTYEQYF. The CDR3, as DNA: TGCGCCAGCAGCTTGGAGGGACACACCTACGAGCAGTACTTC.

The chain couples TRBV5-6 to TRBJ2-3, with TRBD2 identical over 9 bases. The CDR3 sequence is 16 residues long. Losses at the gene ends were 3 bases for V and 1 base for J; bases not matched to a gene: 6. Germline-derived CDR1 and CDR2 are SGHDT and YYEEEE. As DNA, the CDR3 is TGTGCCAGCAGCTCTAGCGGGGTCTGGGGCACAGATACGCAGTATTTT. Its translation: CASSSSGVWGTDTQYF.

This chain joins TRBV14 and TRBJ1-2, with a weak D call TRBD1 (5 bases). The germline gives CDR1 SGHDN, CDR2 FVKESK. This CDR3 has 16 residues. V was trimmed by 0 bases and J by 3 bases, leaving 14 bases between them. The CDR3 loop is CASSQEMGGRYYGYTF. Written as DNA, the CDR3 is TGTGCCAGCAGCCAAGAAATGGGGGGAAGATACTATGGCTACACCTTC.

This clone appeared once. The rearrangement joins TRBV5-1 to TRBJ1-1; D gene unclear. The CDR3 totals 15 residues. CDR1 and CDR2 from the germline V gene are SGHRS and YFSETQ. V lost 5 bases and J 1 base, leaving 15 bases between the germline ends. The CDR3 region is CASSQRSLSNTEAFF. In DNA form, the CDR3 reads TGCGCCAGCAGTCAAAGGTCATTATCGAACACTGAAGCTTTCTTT. The full variable domain, its missing parts supplied by reference TRBV5-1 and TRBJ1-1, is KAGVTQTPRYLIKTRGQQVTLSCSPISGHRSVSWYQQTPGQGLQFLFEYFSETQRNKGNFPGRFSGRQFSNSRSEMNVSTLELGDSALYLCASSQRSLSNTEAFFGQGTRLTVV.

The genes are TRBV7-2 and TRBJ2-1; 8 bases fit TRBD1. In germline, CDR1 is SGHTA, CDR2 FQGNSA. With 2 bases clipped from V and 3 bases from J, the junction kept 6 bases outside the gene matches. The CDR3 extends over 16 amino acids. CDR3 sequence: CASSLTGTGHYNEQFF. The CDR3 nucleotides are TGTGCCAGCAGCTTAACGGGGACAGGCCACTACAATGAGCAGTTCTTC.